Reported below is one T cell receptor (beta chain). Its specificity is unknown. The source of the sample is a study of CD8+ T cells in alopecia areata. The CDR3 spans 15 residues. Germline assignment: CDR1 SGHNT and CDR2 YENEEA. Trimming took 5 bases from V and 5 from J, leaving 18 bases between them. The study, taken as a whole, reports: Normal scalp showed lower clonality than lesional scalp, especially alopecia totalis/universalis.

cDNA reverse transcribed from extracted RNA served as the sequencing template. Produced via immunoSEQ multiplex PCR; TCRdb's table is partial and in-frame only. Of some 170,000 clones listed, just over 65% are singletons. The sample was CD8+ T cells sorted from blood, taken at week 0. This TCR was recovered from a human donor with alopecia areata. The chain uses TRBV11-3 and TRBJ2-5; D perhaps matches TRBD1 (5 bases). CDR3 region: CASSLLANPGETQYF. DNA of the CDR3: TGTGCCAGCAGCCTGCTGGCCAACCCAGGGGAGACCCAGTACTTC.